The 10 T cell receptor beta chains presented below share a single source sample, sequenced in a study of beta chain features in type 1 diabetes. The investigators reverse transcribed all of the isolated RNA, so they sequenced expressed TCRB transcripts. Data came from immunoSEQ multiplex PCR; TCRdb stores just in-frame clones and leaves some out. Among under 950,000 clones listed, 17% were seen once. Sequencing was carried out using naive CD4+ T cells from blood. The origin of the receptors is a woman in her late teens or twenties in good health.

V gene TRBV2 combines with J gene TRBJ1-1; D unclear. The CDR3 consists of 13 residues. Germline CDR1 SNHLY, CDR2 FYNNEI. The germline V and J ends were trimmed by 6 bases and 6 bases, with 14 bases remaining between them. The DNA for the CDR3 is TGTGCCAGCAGGGAACTTAGTCGGGCTGAAGCTTTCTTT. The encoded protein is CASRELSRAEAFF.

V usage is TRBV6-6 and J usage is TRBJ2-3; 7 bases are a match to TRBD1. The CDR3 is 15 amino acids. Germline-derived CDR1 and CDR2 are MNHNY and SVGAGI (reference sequence). V shed 5 bases and J 0 bases; nucleotides not matched to a gene: 5. CDR3 nucleotides: TGTGCCAGCAGTCGGGACAGACTAAGCACAGATACGCAGTATTTT. Translating it yields CASSRDRLSTDTQYF.

J is TRBJ2-7 and V is TRBV7-2, with 8 bases identical to TRBD2. Germline assignment: CDR1 SGHTA and CDR2 FQGNSA. With V trimmed by 2 bases and J by 6 bases, 6 bases remained unmatched. CDR3 size: 14 residues. CDR3 sequence (DNA): TGTGCCAGCAGCTTATGGACTAGCCCGGGCGAGCAGTACTTC. It translates to CASSLWTSPGEQYF.

This clone was detected a few times. The chain recombines TRBV5-1 with TRBJ2-2; D possibly corresponds to TRBD1 (6 bases). Germline CDR1 is SGHRS and CDR2 is YFSETQ. CDR3 size: 16 residues. Between the trimmed V and J ends, which lost 2 bases and 4 bases, there was a span of 15 bases. The CDR3 sequence is CASSFQGPGRTGELFF. The CDR3 DNA is TGCGCCAGCAGCTTCCAGGGGCCGGGCCGCACCGGGGAGCTGTTTTTT.

The sample holds a few counts of this clone. The chain is built from TRBV5-6 and TRBJ2-3, with TRBD2 matching 7 bases. Germline CDR1 and CDR2: SGHDT and YYEEEE. The CDR3 has 15 residues. V shed 9 bases, J shed 2 bases, and the junction held 12 bases outside the gene matches. The CDR3 sequence: CATQLRERITDTQYF. The DNA for the CDR3 is TGTGCCACCCAGCTGCGGGAGAGAATCACAGATACGCAGTATTTT.

In this sample, this clone turned up a few times. The chain is built from TRBV6-6 and TRBJ2-7; 10 bases agree with TRBD2. The V segment lost 2 bases and the J segment 3 bases; nucleotides outside the gene matches: 7. The CDR3 spans 16 residues. CDR1 is MNHNY, CDR2 SVGAGI, per germline (reference sequence). In nucleotides, the CDR3 is TGTGCCAGCAGTTACGGTGGGGCTAGCGGGAGCTACGAGCAGTACTTC. It specifies CASSYGGASGSYEQYF.

The J gene is TRBJ2-1, the V gene TRBV28, with TRBD1 as a possible D gene (6 bases). This CDR3 region has 16 residues. Germline V CDR1 and CDR2: MDHEN, SYDVKM. The V end was cut by 7 bases, the J end by 1 base, with 17 bases between. The CDR3 DNA follows: TGTGCCAGCAACGCCCGGGCAGGGGATTCCTACAATGAGCAGTTCTTC. Residues: CASNARAGDSYNEQFF.

The chain is built from TRBV18 and TRBJ2-7; possible D gene TRBD2, 6 bases. V was pared by 0 bases and J by 6 bases, with 12 bases between. Germline V gene sequence: CDR1 KGHSH, CDR2 LQKENI. CDR3 length: 14 amino acids. The chain's CDR3 is CASSPPGRSVEQYF. The CDR3 nucleotides are TGTGCCAGCTCACCACCGGGGAGGTCGGTCGAGCAGTACTTC.

This clone was detected only once. This chain's CDR3 is CASSPGLITDTQYF. CDR3 DNA: TGCGCCAGCAGCCCGGGACTCATCACAGATACGCAGTATTTT. The chain links TRBV5-1 to TRBJ2-3, with D maybe TRBD2 (6 bases). Germline CDR1 and CDR2: SGHRS and YFSETQ. Trimming shortened V by 4 bases and J by 2 bases, and 11 bases separated the two germline ends. The CDR3 loop spans 14 amino acids.

There are a few counts of this clone. This chain connects TRBV28 to TRBJ1-2; D possibly corresponds to TRBD1 (6 bases). The germline V and J ends were trimmed by 2 bases and 4 bases, with 8 bases remaining between them. This CDR3 has 13 residues. The germline V gene encodes CDR1 MDHEN and CDR2 SYDVKM. CDR3 residues: CASSLRQAYGYTF. The DNA of the CDR3 is TGTGCCAGCAGTTTAAGACAGGCCTATGGCTACACCTTC.